This T cell receptor (beta chain) derives from a study of T cells in Graves' hyperthyroidism and ophthalmopathy. Whole-study context: Peripheral blood draws took place at initial diagnosis, ahead of any treatment. Study-wide results and caveats: Ophthalmopathy, which appeared later, was predicted by the model a median about 6 months before onset.

RNA transcripts gave rise to amplified TCR beta CDR3 regions. TCR CDR3 regions were first amplified by RT-PCR with HTBI primers. TCRdb redid the calling of the multiplex PCR reads with MiXCR, one entry per CDR3 protein. Of some 420,000 distinct CDR3 sequences listed, roughly 15% are singletons. This clonotype has just a few counts. Its specificity is unknown. This CDR3 region has 13 residues. Germline V gene lookup returns CDR1 WSHSY and CDR2 SAAADI. V lost 5 bases to trimming and J lost 4 bases, with 11 bases between them. The diagnoses drew upon clinical symptoms, serum thyroxine and TRAb, thyroid ultrasound and orbital computed tomography.

The chain is built from TRBV10-2 and TRBJ1-1; a possible D gene is TRBD1 (5 bases). The sample was blood. The clonotype originates from a woman in her late teens or twenties with Graves' hyperthyroidism. CDR3 coding DNA: TGCGCCAGCAGTCCGACAGAGCGCACTGAAGCTTTCTTT. This translates into CASSPTERTEAFF.